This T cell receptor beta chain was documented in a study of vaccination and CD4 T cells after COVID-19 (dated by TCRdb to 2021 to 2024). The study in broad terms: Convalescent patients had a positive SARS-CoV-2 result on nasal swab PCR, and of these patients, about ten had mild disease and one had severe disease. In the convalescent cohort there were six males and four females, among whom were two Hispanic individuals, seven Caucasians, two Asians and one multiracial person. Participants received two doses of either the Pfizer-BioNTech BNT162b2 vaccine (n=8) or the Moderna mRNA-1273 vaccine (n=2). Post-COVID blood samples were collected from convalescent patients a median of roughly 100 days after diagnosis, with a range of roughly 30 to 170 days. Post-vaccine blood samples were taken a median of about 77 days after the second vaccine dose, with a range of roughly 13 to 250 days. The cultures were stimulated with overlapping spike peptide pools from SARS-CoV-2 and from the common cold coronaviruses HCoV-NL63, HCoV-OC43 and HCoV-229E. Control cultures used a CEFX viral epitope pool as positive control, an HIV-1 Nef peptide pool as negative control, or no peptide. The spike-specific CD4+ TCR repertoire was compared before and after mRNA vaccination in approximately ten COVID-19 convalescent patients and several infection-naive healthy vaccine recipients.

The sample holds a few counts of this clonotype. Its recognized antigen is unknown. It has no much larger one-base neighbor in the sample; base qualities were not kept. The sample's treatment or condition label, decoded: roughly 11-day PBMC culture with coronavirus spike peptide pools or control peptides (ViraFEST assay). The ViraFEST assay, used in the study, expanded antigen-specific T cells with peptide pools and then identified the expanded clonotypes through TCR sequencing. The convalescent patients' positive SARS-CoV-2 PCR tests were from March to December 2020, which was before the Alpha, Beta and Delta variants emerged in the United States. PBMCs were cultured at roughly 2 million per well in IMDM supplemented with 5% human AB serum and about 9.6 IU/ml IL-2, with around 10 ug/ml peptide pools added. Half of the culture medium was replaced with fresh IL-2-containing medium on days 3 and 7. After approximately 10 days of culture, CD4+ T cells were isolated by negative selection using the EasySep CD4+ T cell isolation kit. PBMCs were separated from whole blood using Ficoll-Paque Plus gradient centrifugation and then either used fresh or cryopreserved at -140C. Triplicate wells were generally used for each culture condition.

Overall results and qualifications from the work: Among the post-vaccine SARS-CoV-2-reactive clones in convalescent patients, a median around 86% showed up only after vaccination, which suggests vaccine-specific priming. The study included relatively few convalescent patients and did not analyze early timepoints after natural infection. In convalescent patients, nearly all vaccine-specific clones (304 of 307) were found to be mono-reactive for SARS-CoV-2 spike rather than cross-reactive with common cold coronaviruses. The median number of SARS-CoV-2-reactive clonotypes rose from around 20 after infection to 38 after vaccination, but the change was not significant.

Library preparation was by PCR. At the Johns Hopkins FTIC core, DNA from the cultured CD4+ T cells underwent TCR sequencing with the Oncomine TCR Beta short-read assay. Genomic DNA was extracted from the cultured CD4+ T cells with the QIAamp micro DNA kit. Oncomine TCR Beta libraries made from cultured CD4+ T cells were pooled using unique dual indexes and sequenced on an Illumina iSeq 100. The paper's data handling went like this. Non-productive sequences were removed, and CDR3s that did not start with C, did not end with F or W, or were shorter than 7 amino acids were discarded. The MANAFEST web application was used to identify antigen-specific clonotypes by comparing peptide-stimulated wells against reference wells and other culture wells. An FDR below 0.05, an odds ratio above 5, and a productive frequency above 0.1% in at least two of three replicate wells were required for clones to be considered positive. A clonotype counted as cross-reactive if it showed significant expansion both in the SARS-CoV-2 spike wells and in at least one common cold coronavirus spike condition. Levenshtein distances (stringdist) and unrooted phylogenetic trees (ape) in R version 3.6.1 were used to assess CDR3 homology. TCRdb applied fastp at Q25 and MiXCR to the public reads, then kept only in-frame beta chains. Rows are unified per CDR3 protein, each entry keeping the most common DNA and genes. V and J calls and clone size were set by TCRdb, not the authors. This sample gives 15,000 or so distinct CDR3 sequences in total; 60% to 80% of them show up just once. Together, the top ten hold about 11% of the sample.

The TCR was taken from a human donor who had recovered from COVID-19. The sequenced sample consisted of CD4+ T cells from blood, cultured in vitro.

The bases are TGCAGTGCTAGATCGTCTAGCGGGAGTGCAGATACGCAGTATTTT. This sequence encodes CSARSSSGSADTQYF. The rearranged segments are TRBV20-1 and TRBJ2-3, with 10 bases in between that match TRBD2. The germline V gene (reference sequence) provides CDR1 DFQATT and CDR2 SNEGSKA. From the cysteine up to the phenylalanine, the CDR3 has a length of 15 residues. Left in the record is the CDR3 DNA by itself, 45 bases read in frame from the first base. Relative to germline, V is missing 2 bases and J is missing 4 bases, with 6 bases of the junction outside any gene match.